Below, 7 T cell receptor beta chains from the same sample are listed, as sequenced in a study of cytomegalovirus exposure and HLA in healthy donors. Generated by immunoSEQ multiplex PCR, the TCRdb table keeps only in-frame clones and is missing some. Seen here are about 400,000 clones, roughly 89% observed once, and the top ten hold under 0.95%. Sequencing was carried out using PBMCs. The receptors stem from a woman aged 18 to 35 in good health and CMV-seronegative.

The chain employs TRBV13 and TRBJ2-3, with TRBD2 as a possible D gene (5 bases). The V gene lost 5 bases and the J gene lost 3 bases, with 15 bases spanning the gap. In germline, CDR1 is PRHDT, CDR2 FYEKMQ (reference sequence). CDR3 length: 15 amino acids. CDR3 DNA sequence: TGTGCCAGCAGCCACGAGAGGGAAAAAACAGATACGCAGTATTTT. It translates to CASSHEREKTDTQYF. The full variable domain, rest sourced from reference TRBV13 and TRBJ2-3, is AAGVIQSPRHLIKEKRETATLKCYPIPRHDTVYWYQQGPGQDPQFLISFYEKMQSDKGSIPDRFSAQQFSDYHSELNMSSLELGDSALYFCASSHEREKTDTQYFGPGTRLTVL.

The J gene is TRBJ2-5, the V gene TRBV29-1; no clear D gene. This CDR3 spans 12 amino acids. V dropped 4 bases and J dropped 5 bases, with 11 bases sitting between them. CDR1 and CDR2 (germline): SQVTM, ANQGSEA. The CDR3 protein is CSVGIIGETQYF. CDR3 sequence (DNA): TGCAGCGTTGGGATCATCGGGGAGACCCAGTACTTC.

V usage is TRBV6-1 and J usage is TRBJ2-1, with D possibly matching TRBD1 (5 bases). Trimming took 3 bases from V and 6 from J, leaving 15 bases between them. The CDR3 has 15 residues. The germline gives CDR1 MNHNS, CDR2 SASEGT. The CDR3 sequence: CASSDRVGRANEQFF. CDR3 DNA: TGTGCCAGCAGTGACCGCGTCGGCAGGGCCAATGAGCAGTTCTTC.

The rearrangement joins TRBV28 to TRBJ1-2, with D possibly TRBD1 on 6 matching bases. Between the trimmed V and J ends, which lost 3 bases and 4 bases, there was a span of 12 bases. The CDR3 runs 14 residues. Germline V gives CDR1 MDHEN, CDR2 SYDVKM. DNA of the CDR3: TGTGCCAGCAGTTTCACAGGGTCGGCCTATGGCTACACCTTC. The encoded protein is CASSFTGSAYGYTF.

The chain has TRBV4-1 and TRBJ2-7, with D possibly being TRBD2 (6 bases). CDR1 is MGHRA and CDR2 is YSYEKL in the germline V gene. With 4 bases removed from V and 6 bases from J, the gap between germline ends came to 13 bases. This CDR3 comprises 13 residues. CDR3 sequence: CASSPRRGSEQYF. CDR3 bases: TGCGCCAGCAGCCCCCGGCGGGGCAGCGAGCAGTACTTC.

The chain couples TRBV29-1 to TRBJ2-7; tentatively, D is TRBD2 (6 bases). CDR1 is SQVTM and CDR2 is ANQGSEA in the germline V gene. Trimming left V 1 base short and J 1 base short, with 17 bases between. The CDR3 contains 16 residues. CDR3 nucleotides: TGCAGCGTTGAAGGGAGGGACGTCGACGGGTCCTACGAGCAGTACTTC. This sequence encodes CSVEGRDVDGSYEQYF.

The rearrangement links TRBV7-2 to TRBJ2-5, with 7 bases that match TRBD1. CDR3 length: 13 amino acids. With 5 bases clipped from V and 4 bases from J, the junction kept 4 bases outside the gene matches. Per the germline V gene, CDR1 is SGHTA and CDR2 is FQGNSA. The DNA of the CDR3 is TGTGCCAGCAGCCAACAGGGGTTAGAGACCCAGTACTTC. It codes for CASSQQGLETQYF.